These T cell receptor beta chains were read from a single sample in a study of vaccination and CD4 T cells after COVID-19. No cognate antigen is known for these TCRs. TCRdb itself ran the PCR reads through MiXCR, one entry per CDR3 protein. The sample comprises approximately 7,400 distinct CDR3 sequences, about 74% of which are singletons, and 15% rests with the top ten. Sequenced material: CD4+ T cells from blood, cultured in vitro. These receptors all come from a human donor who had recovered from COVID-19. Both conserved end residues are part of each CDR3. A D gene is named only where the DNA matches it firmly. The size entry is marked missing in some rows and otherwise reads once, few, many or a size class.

DNA: TGTGCCAGCAGCCCAGGGGGCAGCCAGGGCGAGCAGTACTTC
CDR3: CASSPGGSQGEQYF
J: TRBJ2-7
D: TRBD1
size: medium-sized
V: TRBV7-2

DNA: TGTGCCACCAGCAGGAAAGGACAGGGCGACACTGAAGCTTTCTTT
CDR3: CATSRKGQGDTEAFF
J: TRBJ1-1
D: TRBD1
size: -
V: TRBV15

DNA: TGCGCCAGCAGCTTGGCGCCGGGACAGCCCTACGAGCAGTACTTC
CDR3: CASSLAPGQPYEQYF
J: TRBJ2-7
D: TRBD1
size: -
V: TRBV5-1

DNA: TGCAGTGCTAGGTCCGGGACAGCGGGACCTGAAGCTTTCTTT
CDR3: CSARSGTAGPEAFF
J: TRBJ1-1
D: TRBD1
size: once
V: TRBV20-1

DNA: TGTGCCAGCAGCTTACCAACAGGGGTGAACACTGAAGCTTTCTTT
CDR3: CASSLPTGVNTEAFF
J: TRBJ1-1
D: TRBD1
size: -
V: TRBV7-2

DNA: TGTGCCAGCGGAGACAGGGGGGCTTTCTTT
CDR3: CASGDRGAFF
J: TRBJ1-1
D: TRBD1
size: large
V: TRBV6-1

DNA: TGCAGGGCACTTCGGGGTTCCTACAATGAGCAGTTCTTC
CDR3: CRALRGSYNEQFF
J: TRBJ2-1
D: -
size: few
V: TRBV20-1

DNA: TGTGCCAGCAGAACAGGGGGAGGCTATGGCTACACCTTC
CDR3: CASRTGGGYGYTF
J: TRBJ1-2
D: TRBD1
size: once
V: TRBV6-2/TRBV6-3

DNA: TGTGCCACCCAACTAGCGGGAGGCGATGAGCAGTTCTTC
CDR3: CATQLAGGDEQFF
J: TRBJ2-1
D: TRBD2
size: once
V: TRBV24-1

DNA: TGTGCCAGCAGTTTAAGGGGCCAAGACACCGGGGAGCTGTTTTTT
CDR3: CASSLRGQDTGELFF
J: TRBJ2-2
D: -
size: large
V: TRBV27

DNA: TGTGCCAGCAGCGCGGACGGTGCCTATGGCTACACCTTC
CDR3: CASSADGAYGYTF
J: TRBJ1-2
D: -
size: -
V: TRBV7-2

DNA: TGTGCCATCAGTGTTGTCAGGGCCCGGCTTAACACCGGGGAGCTGTTTTTT
CDR3: CAISVVRARLNTGELFF
J: TRBJ2-2
D: -
size: few
V: TRBV10-3

DNA: TGCAGTGCTAGAGTGGGACAGGGTGGGTCCTACGAGCAGTACTTC
CDR3: CSARVGQGGSYEQYF
J: TRBJ2-7
D: TRBD1
size: medium-sized
V: TRBV20-1

DNA: TGTGCCAGCAGCTCACGAGGGACGGTTGGGAACACTGAAGCTTTCTTT
CDR3: CASSSRGTVGNTEAFF
J: TRBJ1-1
D: -
size: -
V: TRBV7-6

DNA: TGCAGTGCTAGAGATAGGGGGGGGCGGTCTAGAGCCCGCGACTACGAGCAGTACTTC
CDR3: CSARDRGGRSRARDYEQYF
J: TRBJ2-7
D: -
size: -
V: TRBV20-1

DNA: TGCAGTGCTAGAGATCCGTCCACTAGCGGGAGCTACGAGCAGTACTTC
CDR3: CSARDPSTSGSYEQYF
J: TRBJ2-7
D: TRBD2
size: -
V: TRBV20-1

DNA: TGTGCCAGTAGGGAAACAGGGAATCAGCCCCAGCATTTT
CDR3: CASRETGNQPQHF
J: TRBJ1-5
D: -
size: -
V: TRBV19

DNA: TGTGCCACCAGTTTTAGGACTAGCGGGAGGGCCTCCCAAGATACGCAGTATTTT
CDR3: CATSFRTSGRASQDTQYF
J: TRBJ2-3
D: TRBD2
size: large
V: TRBV24-1

DNA: TGTGCCAGCAGCCATGCTACCGGGACAGGGCGCTCTGGGGCCAACGTCCTGACTTTC
CDR3: CASSHATGTGRSGANVLTF
J: TRBJ2-6
D: TRBD1
size: -
V: TRBV5-4

DNA: TGCAGTGCTGGCCGGGACGGTGAGACCTTC
CDR3: CSAGRDGETF
J: TRBJ1-2
D: -
size: -
V: TRBV20-1

DNA: TGTGCCACCAGTACCCAGGGTAGGACAGATACGCAGTATTTT
CDR3: CATSTQGRTDTQYF
J: TRBJ2-3
D: -
size: -
V: TRBV24-1

DNA: TGTGCCAGCAGCTTTGACAGGGGTGTCGTGGGCTACACCTTC
CDR3: CASSFDRGVVGYTF
J: TRBJ1-2
D: TRBD1
size: -
V: TRBV7-2

DNA: TGCAGTGCTAGCGATAGGGATCAGCCCCAGCATTTT
CDR3: CSASDRDQPQHF
J: TRBJ1-5
D: -
size: large
V: TRBV20-1

DNA: TGTGCCAGCAGGGGGGGTAACGGGAACATTCAGTACTTC
CDR3: CASRGGNGNIQYF
J: TRBJ2-4
D: -
size: -
V: TRBV6-1

DNA: TGTGCCAGCAGTTATGACAGGGGGACTGAAGCTTTCTTT
CDR3: CASSYDRGTEAFF
J: TRBJ1-1
D: TRBD1
size: -
V: TRBV6-5

DNA: TGTGCCAGCAGTAACCAGGGAATCGGGTCCTACGAGCAGTACTTC
CDR3: CASSNQGIGSYEQYF
J: TRBJ2-7
D: -
size: -
V: TRBV27

DNA: TGTGCCAGCAGCTTTACGGATACGCAGTATTTT
CDR3: CASSFTDTQYF
J: TRBJ2-3
D: -
size: -
V: TRBV7-9

DNA: TGTGCCACCAGTACGGGGGGCCAAGAGACCCAGTACTTC
CDR3: CATSTGGQETQYF
J: TRBJ2-5
D: TRBD2
size: -
V: TRBV24-1

DNA: TGTGCCAGCAGCTTAGGGTCCGTTTACGAGACCCAGTACTTC
CDR3: CASSLGSVYETQYF
J: TRBJ2-5
D: -
size: -
V: TRBV11-2

DNA: TGTGCCAGCAGCTTAGGGACTTCCCTTAACTACAATGAGCAGTTCTTC
CDR3: CASSLGTSLNYNEQFF
J: TRBJ2-1
D: -
size: -
V: TRBV7-8

DNA: TGTGCCACCAGTGGCGATCCGGGTTCCCCTGAAGCTTTCTTT
CDR3: CATSGDPGSPEAFF
J: TRBJ1-1
D: -
size: -
V: TRBV24-1